This T cell receptor beta chain was profiled in a study of blood T cell repertoires in COVID-19 (TCRdb year 2020). Notes on the research overall: Samples from collaborators originated in the United States, Italy and Spain and spanned both the acute and convalescent phases of COVID-19. The repertoires were made available in a free public database intended to serve as a resource for research on the immune response to SARS-CoV-2. Samples were obtained from the ongoing ImmuneRACE study (first 160 participants) and from 1,000 to 1,500 subjects provided by 6 global collaborators. Sample metadata almost always included a de-identified subject ID, COVID-19 status, age in years and sex. HLA class I and class II types, where available, came from metadata supplied by the sample provider rather than from assay-based typing. The prospective study material was composed of cDNA or gDNA derived from T cells, B-cell-depleted T cells, or PBMCs. Subjects who had been exposed to COVID-19, were actively infected with it, or had recovered from it provided the deeply sampled blood TCRbeta repertoires that made up the dataset.

Study-wide conclusions, independent of this receptor: The amount of clinical and demographic metadata varied by source and participant and was provided uncurated.

Including cysteine and phenylalanine, the CDR3 has 15 amino acids. Solely the CDR3 DNA is kept, with 45 bases framed from the first base. V is shortened by 4 bases, J by 5 bases, and the region joining them spans 15 bases. CDR1 SGHDT and CDR2 YYEEEE are derived from the germline V gene. Another Seattle source contributed samples from volunteer blood donors who had recovered from COVID-19. Collaborating institutions collected whole blood in K2EDTA tubes following their own protocols. For TCRbeta analysis, collaborators shipped samples as frozen whole blood, isolated PBMCs, or DNA extracted from either of those sample types. Note on this clone: What antigen it recognizes has not been identified. No much larger clone exists at a distance of one base, and base qualities are not known.

TCRbeta CDR3 regions were amplified from genomic DNA using the immunoSEQ Assay, a bias-controlled multiplex PCR. On the study's bioinformatics: The number of nucleated cells in each sample was estimated from the amplification of reference gene primers within the assay. To quantify the absolute abundance of each unique TCRbeta CDR3 rearrangement, sequence reads were collapsed and filtered. For each sample, productive Simpson clonality was calculated as the square root of Simpson's diversity index over productive rearrangements. TCRdb stores this immuneACCESS table with in-frame sequences only. Part of the clones is absent; in the studies checked, under half of the shortfall reflects unresolved V genes, and no reason is known for the rest. D and trimming come from the DNA, and the V and J calls and clone size come from that table. This sample is represented by fewer than 200,000 clones; roughly four fifths of them were singletons. Of the sample, roughly 8% falls within the top ten clones.

Recombination joined TRBV5-6 with TRBJ1-4; a tentative D call is TRBD1 (5 bases match). The clonotype originates from a man between 35 and 55 years old who had recovered from COVID-19. What was sequenced was peripheral blood. The CDR3 is CASSPRQMLNEKLFF. The DNA reads as follows: TGTGCCAGCAGCCCCAGACAGATGTTAAATGAAAAACTGTTTTTT.